This T cell receptor (beta chain) was recorded in a study of cytomegalovirus exposure and HLA in healthy donors. Study details: Approximately 80 million unique TCRs, all from HLA-typed donors, were included in an early release of the data.

The donors (healthy individuals) were bone marrow donors. In the PCR, 60 Vbeta and 13 Jbeta primers were used. Here immunoSEQ multiplex PCR was the method, and the copy in TCRdb shows in-frame clones only, minus some. The sample yields 150,000 or so clones, roughly 76% seen once. In the case of this clone: Its antigen is unidentified.

The germline gives CDR1 SGHTS, CDR2 YDEGEE. The CDR3 is 17 residues long. V was pared by 4 bases and J by 0 bases, with 10 bases of the junction left unmatched. Overall study findings and caveats: Evidence from a later analysis indicated that most CMV-associated TCR beta chains looked HLA-restricted. Sequencing likely produced, as an artifact, a cluster of highly shared sequence variants.

The chain uses TRBV5-8 and TRBJ1-5; 7 bases line up with TRBD1. The specimen sequenced was PBMCs. This TCR was recovered from a woman aged 18-29 years in good health and CMV-seropositive. The CDR3 loop is CASSKDRARYSNQPQHF. In DNA, the CDR3 is TGTGCCAGCAGCAAAGACAGGGCCCGTTATAGCAATCAGCCCCAGCATTTT.